This T cell receptor (beta chain) was retrieved from a study of beta chain features in type 1 diabetes. What was sequenced were expressed TCRB transcripts, since all of the isolated RNA had been reverse transcribed. Measured with immunoSEQ multiplex PCR; TCRdb has only the in-frame clones, and not every one. The sample lists around 430,000 clones; roughly 30% were seen once. Only a few counts were recorded for this clone. Different DNA sequences within this sample yield the same CDR3. The V end lost 2 bases, the J end lost 3 bases, and 5 bases lay between the germline ends. The CDR3 contains 12 residues. The germline V gene encodes CDR1 MDHEN and CDR2 SYDVKM.

Input material: naive CD4+ T cells from blood. This sequence was found in a man between 18 and 35 years old in good health. The chain has TRBV28 and TRBJ2-7, with unresolved D. The CDR3 region is CASSLTDYEQYF. In DNA, the CDR3 is TGTGCCAGCAGTTTAACAGACTACGAGCAGTACTTC.